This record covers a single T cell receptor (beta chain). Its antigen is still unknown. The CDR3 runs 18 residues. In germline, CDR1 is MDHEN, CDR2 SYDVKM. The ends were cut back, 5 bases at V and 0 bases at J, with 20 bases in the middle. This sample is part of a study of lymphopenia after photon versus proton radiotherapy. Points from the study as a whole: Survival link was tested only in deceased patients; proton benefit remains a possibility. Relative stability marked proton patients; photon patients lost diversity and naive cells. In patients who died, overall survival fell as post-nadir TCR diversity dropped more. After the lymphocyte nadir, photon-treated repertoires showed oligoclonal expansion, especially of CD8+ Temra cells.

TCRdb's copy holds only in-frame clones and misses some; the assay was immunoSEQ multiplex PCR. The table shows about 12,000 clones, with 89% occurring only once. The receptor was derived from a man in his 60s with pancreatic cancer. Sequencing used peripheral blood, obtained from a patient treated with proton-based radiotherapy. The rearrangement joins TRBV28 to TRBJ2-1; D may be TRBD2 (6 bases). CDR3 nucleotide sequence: TGTGCCAGCAGTCCTGCGGGCCAGCGGGTAAGCTCCTACAATGAGCAGTTCTTC. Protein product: CASSPAGQRVSSYNEQFF. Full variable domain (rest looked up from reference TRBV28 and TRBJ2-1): DVKVTQSSRYLVKRTGEKVFLECVQDMDHENMFWYRQDPGLGLRLIYFSYDVKMKEKGDIPEGYSVSREKKERFSLILESASTNQTSMYLCASSPAGQRVSSYNEQFFGPGTRLTVL.